This T cell receptor beta chain derives from a study of T cell responses to AZD1222 COVID-19 vaccine. Investigators merged groups given second doses at roughly 4 or roughly 12 weeks. The germline CDR1 and CDR2 sequences are SGHNT and YENEEA. V lost 3 bases to trimming and J lost 4 bases; unmatched junction nucleotides: 9. This CDR3 is built from 16 residues. Study-level results: Of spike-specific TCRs, nearly half reportedly target regions left unmutated in variants.

On this clone: Its antigen is unidentified.

The method was immunoSEQ multiplex PCR; TCRdb's version includes in-frame clones alone and lacks a portion of them. Among 150,000 to 250,000 clones listed, about 89% were seen once. The specimen was peripheral blood, collected 28 days after the second AZD1222 dose. V usage is TRBV11-3 and J usage is TRBJ1-1; 9 nucleotides agree with TRBD1. The source is an adult who received the AZD1222 COVID-19 vaccine. The CDR3 sequence: CASSLGTGSESTEAFF. CDR3 bases: TGTGCCAGCAGCTTGGGGACAGGGTCGGAGAGCACTGAAGCTTTCTTT.